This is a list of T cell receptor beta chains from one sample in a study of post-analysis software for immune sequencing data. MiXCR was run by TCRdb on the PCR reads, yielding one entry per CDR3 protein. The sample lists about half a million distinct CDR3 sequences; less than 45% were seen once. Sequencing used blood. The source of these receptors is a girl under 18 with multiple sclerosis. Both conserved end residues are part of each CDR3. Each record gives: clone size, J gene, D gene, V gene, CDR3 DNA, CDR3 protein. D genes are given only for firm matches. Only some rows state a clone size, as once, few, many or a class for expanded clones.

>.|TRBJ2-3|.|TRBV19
TGTGCCAGTAGTCGTGGCGGTGTTGGTGTAGATACGCAGTATTTT
CASSRGGVGVDTQYF
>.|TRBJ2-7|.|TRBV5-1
TGCGCCAGCAGTCCGCAGGGGCCCCTGACCTACGAGCAGTACTTC
CASSPQGPLTYEQYF
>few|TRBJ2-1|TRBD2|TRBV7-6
TGTGCCGGCAGCTTAGAGGTTGGCGGGAGCTCCTACAATGAGCAGTTCTTC
CAGSLEVGGSSYNEQFF
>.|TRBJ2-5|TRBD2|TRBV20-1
TGCAGTGCTAGAGATCCAGCGGGAGGGCGGGAGACCCAGTACTTC
CSARDPAGGRETQYF
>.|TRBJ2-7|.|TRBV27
TGTGCCAGCAGTTTCGGATCAGCCTCCTACGAGCAGTACTTC
CASSFGSASYEQYF
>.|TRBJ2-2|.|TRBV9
TGTGCCAGCAGCCCCATACGAGGACGGAACACCGGGGAGCTGTTTTTT
CASSPIRGRNTGELFF
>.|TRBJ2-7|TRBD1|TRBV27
TGTGCCAGCAGGGGGACAGGAACCTACGAGCAGTACTTC
CASRGTGTYEQYF
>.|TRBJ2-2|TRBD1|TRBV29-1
TGCAGCGTTGGGACAGGGGTTAACACCGGGGAGCTGTTTTTT
CSVGTGVNTGELFF
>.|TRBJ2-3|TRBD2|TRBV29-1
TGCAGCTTTTTGTCTAGCGGGAGCCTGGGGGTATTGACAGATACGCAGTATTTT
CSFLSSGSLGVLTDTQYF
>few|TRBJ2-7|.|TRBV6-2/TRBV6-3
TGTGCCAGCAGTTACCCCCAGGGGAAATCCTACGAGCAGTACTTC
CASSYPQGKSYEQYF
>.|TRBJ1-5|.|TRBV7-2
TGTGCCAGCAGCTTCCACGCCGGGGGCGGCAATCAGCCCCAGCATTTT
CASSFHAGGGNQPQHF
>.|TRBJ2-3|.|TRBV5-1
TGCGCCAGCAGCTACCGGCCGGCAGATACGCAGTATTTT
CASSYRPADTQYF
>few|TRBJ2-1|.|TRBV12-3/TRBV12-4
TGTGCCAGCAGTCCAGCTTATCTTTCCTACAATGAGCAGTTCTTC
CASSPAYLSYNEQFF
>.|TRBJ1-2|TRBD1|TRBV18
TGTGCCAGCTCACCAACAGGGGCCGGCAACTATGGCTACACCTTC
CASSPTGAGNYGYTF
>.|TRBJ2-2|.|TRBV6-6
TGTGCCAGCAGTTACTCTGCCGGGGAGCTGTTTTTT
CASSYSAGELFF
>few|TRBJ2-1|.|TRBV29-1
TGCAGCTCTAACCAGGGTTACGAGCAGTTCTTC
CSSNQGYEQFF
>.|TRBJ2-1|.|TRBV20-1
TGCAGTGCTAGATTAGAGTTGCATGAGCAGTTCTTC
CSARLELHEQFF
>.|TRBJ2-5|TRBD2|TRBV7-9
TGTGCCAGCAGCTTCCCCGGGAGGACCCAAGAGACCCAGTACTTC
CASSFPGRTQETQYF
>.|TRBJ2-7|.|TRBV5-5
TGTGCCAGCAGCTTGGAGGCACCCTACGAGCAGTACTTC
CASSLEAPYEQYF
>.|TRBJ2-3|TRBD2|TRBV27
TGTGCCAGCAGGCTAGCGGGAGGGCGAAGGAGGCATACGCAGTATTTT
CASRLAGGRRRHTQYF
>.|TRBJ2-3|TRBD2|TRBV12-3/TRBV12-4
TGTGCCGGCAGTTTCATAGCGGGAGGGCGGGATACGCAGTATTTT
CAGSFIAGGRDTQYF
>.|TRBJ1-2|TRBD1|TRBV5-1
TGCGCCAGCAGCACTATGACAGGGGACTATGGCTACACCTTC
CASSTMTGDYGYTF
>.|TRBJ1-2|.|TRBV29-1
TGCAGCGTTCCAACCCCGGACGGCATCGGCTACACCTTC
CSVPTPDGIGYTF